Sequencing of this T cell receptor beta chain was carried out in a study of CD39 and CD103 CD8 tumor-infiltrating T cells. Study-level points and caveats: DP CD8 TILs appeared more oligoclonal than DN and SP CD8 TILs and blood memory CD8 T cells.

No therapy was ongoing when samples were collected. Remarks on this clone: Its cognate antigen is unknown.

TCRdb's copy holds only in-frame clones and misses some; the assay was immunoSEQ multiplex PCR. The sample yields 950 to 1,500 clones, 65% to 75% seen once. The CDR3 is 14 amino acids. Germline CDR1 and CDR2: MGHRA and YSYEKL. Between the trimmed V and J ends, which lost 5 bases and 4 bases, there was a span of 12 bases. This clonotype originated in a human donor with ovarian cancer. Sequences were obtained from CD39- CD103- CD8+ T cells sorted from the tumor. Stated subset: CD103-CD39- double-negative CD45RA- CD8 T cells. The rearrangement links TRBV4-1 to TRBJ1-3; a weak D match, TRBD1 (5 bases). CDR3 bases: TGCGCCAGCAGCTCCACTCCAGGGGGAAACACCATATATTTT. This codes for CASSSTPGGNTIYF.